The following is a TCR beta chain sequence with its context. The data stem from a study of shared clonotypes between healthy human individuals. TCRdb's copy holds only in-frame clones and misses some; the assay was immunoSEQ multiplex PCR. The sample includes hundreds of thousands of clones, 74% seen only once; the top ten take approximately 1.7%. The CDR3 loop spans 19 amino acids. The V gene end was trimmed by 0 bases and the J gene end by 0 bases; junction bases not matched to a gene: 13. The germline V gene encodes CDR1 SGDLS and CDR2 YYNGEE. The rearrangement links TRBV9 to TRBJ2-3; 7 positions match TRBD2. This TCR derives from a woman in her twenties or thirties in good health. The sequenced sample was memory CD4+ T cells sorted from blood. Subset noted: CD45RA-negative fraction. This CDR3 reads CASSVDSGGDSISTDTQYF. The CDR3 region has the DNA TGTGCCAGCAGCGTAGATTCTGGGGGGGACTCGATAAGCACAGATACGCAGTATTTT.